A selection of T cell receptor beta chains follows, all from one sample in a study of CD8+ T cells in alopecia areata. Method: immunoSEQ multiplex PCR; TCRdb's copy keeps in-frame clones and lacks some. The sample includes under 150,000 clones, around 62% seen only once; the top ten take roughly a third. The sequencing input was CD8+ T cells sorted from blood. These receptors originate from a human donor in good health. Both conserved end residues are part of each CDR3. D genes are given only for firm matches. Where a row states a size, it is once, few, many or the class of an expanded clone; other rows omit it.

V gene,J gene,clone size,D gene,CDR3 protein,CDR3 DNA
TRBV25-1,TRBJ2-7,-,-,CASSAGSYEQYF,TGTGCCAGTAGTGCAGGGTCCTACGAGCAGTACTTC
TRBV27,TRBJ2-7,-,TRBD1,CASSPDRVGYEQYF,TGTGCCAGCAGCCCGGACAGGGTCGGTTACGAGCAGTACTTC
TRBV29-1,TRBJ1-2,-,-,CSVDQGPSGYTF,TGCAGCGTTGATCAGGGCCCCTCTGGCTACACCTTC
TRBV30,TRBJ1-1,-,-,CAWIRPTEAFF,TGTGCCTGGATCCGTCCCACTGAAGCTTTCTTT
TRBV10-3,TRBJ1-2,-,-,CAISEPEKSAYGYTF,TGTGCCATCAGTGAGCCGGAGAAAAGTGCCTATGGCTACACCTTC
TRBV7-9,TRBJ2-1,once,TRBD1,CASSSQGQEQFF,TGTGCCAGCAGCTCACAGGGACAGGAGCAGTTCTTC
TRBV18,TRBJ2-1,few,-,CASSPRDTLDEQFF,TGTGCCAGCTCACCAAGGGACACCCTGGATGAGCAGTTCTTC
TRBV30,TRBJ2-1,-,-,CAWADTNEQFF,TGTGCCTGGGCGGATACCAATGAGCAGTTCTTC
TRBV27,TRBJ1-1,-,-,CASRGQPPEAFF,TGTGCCAGCAGAGGACAACCCCCTGAAGCTTTCTTT
TRBV9,TRBJ2-1,-,TRBD2,CASSVAGGSYNEQFF,TGTGCCAGCAGCGTAGCGGGAGGATCCTACAATGAGCAGTTCTTC
TRBV4-1,TRBJ1-2,-,TRBD1,CASSARQGTDYGYTF,TGCGCCAGCAGCGCAAGACAGGGGACGGACTATGGCTACACCTTC
TRBV10-3,TRBJ2-7,once,-,CAIAEPGRDYEQYF,TGTGCCATCGCAGAGCCTGGCAGGGATTACGAGCAGTACTTC
TRBV2,TRBJ2-7,-,TRBD1,CASSERGTGPKVGYF,TGTGCCAGCAGTGAAAGGGGGACAGGACCGAAGGTGGGGTACTTC
TRBV6-5,TRBJ2-1,-,TRBD1,CASSYSAGQGYNEQFF,TGTGCCAGCAGTTACTCCGCAGGACAGGGATACAATGAGCAGTTCTTC
TRBV30,TRBJ2-6,-,-,CAWSVRFGTNVLTF,TGTGCCTGGAGTGTACGGTTTGGGACCAACGTCCTGACTTTC
TRBV11-2,TRBJ2-7,-,TRBD2,CASSFGTSGSYEQYF,TGTGCCAGCAGCTTCGGGACTAGCGGTTCCTACGAGCAGTACTTC
TRBV9,TRBJ2-1,-,TRBD2,CASSAKTSPNEQFF,TGTGCCAGCAGCGCAAAGACTAGCCCCAATGAGCAGTTCTTC
TRBV19,TRBJ1-2,few,TRBD1,CASSTPGQGARMNYGYTF,TGTGCCAGTAGTACCCCGGGACAGGGGGCGAGGATGAACTATGGCTACACCTTC
TRBV5-1,TRBJ2-7,-,-,CASSGGYEQYF,TGCGCCAGCAGCGGGGGTTACGAGCAGTACTTC
TRBV13,TRBJ1-1,-,-,CASSGEGDTEAFF,TGTGCCAGCAGCGGGGAAGGGGACACTGAAGCTTTCTTT
TRBV4-2,TRBJ2-1,-,-,CASSQEREEQFF,TGTGCCAGCAGCCAAGAAAGGGAGGAGCAGTTCTTC
TRBV13,TRBJ2-5,few,TRBD2,CASSPGLAGDGETQYF,TGTGCCAGCAGCCCAGGACTAGCGGGAGATGGAGAGACCCAGTACTTC
TRBV25-1,TRBJ2-5,-,TRBD1,CASSEIQTGGSETQYF,TGTGCCAGCAGTGAAATTCAGACAGGGGGCTCGGAGACCCAGTACTTC
TRBV7-9,TRBJ2-1,once,TRBD2,CASSPDRDYNNEQFF,TGTGCCAGCAGCCCGGACCGGGACTACAACAATGAGCAGTTCTTC
TRBV7-6,TRBJ2-7,-,-,CASSPTGAYEQYF,TGTGCCAGCAGCCCCACAGGCGCCTACGAGCAGTACTTC
TRBV7-2,TRBJ2-5,-,-,CASSFGILAKAYQETQYF,TGTGCCAGCAGCTTTGGGATTCTAGCGAAAGCGTACCAAGAGACCCAGTACTTC
TRBV30,TRBJ1-5,-,TRBD1,CAWSADRGNQPQHF,TGTGCCTGGAGTGCCGACAGGGGAAATCAGCCCCAGCATTTT
TRBV29-1,TRBJ2-3,few,TRBD1,CSVDGQGSADTQYF,TGCAGCGTTGACGGACAGGGTAGCGCAGATACGCAGTATTTT
TRBV7-7,TRBJ2-3,-,-,CASSSEVGRITDTQYF,TGTGCTAGCAGCTCAGAGGTGGGACGGATCACAGATACGCAGTATTTT
TRBV4-2,TRBJ2-3,-,-,CASSQEWGTDTQYF,TGTGCCAGCAGCCAAGAATGGGGGACAGATACGCAGTATTTT
TRBV29-1,TRBJ2-7,-,-,CSVVSGPGIAGYEQYF,TGCAGCGTTGTGTCTGGGCCGGGAATTGCGGGTTACGAGCAGTACTTC
TRBV7-9,TRBJ2-7,-,-,CASSSWGRAYEQYF,TGTGCCAGCAGCTCCTGGGGCAGGGCCTACGAGCAGTACTTC
TRBV29-1,TRBJ1-2,-,TRBD1,CSVVDRGAYGYTF,TGCAGCGTTGTAGACAGGGGGGCCTATGGCTACACCTTC
TRBV10-3,TRBJ1-2,-,-,CAISREQSYGYTF,TGTGCCATCAGCAGAGAACAGTCCTATGGCTACACCTTC
TRBV14,TRBJ2-7,-,TRBD1,CASRAQGNEQYF,TGTGCCAGCAGGGCACAGGGGAACGAGCAGTACTTC
TRBV7-9,TRBJ1-1,-,-,CASSQVDTNTEAFF,TGTGCCAGCAGCCAAGTGGACACGAACACTGAAGCTTTCTTT
TRBV27,TRBJ2-3,-,TRBD1,CASSLVEDREADTQYF,TGTGCCAGCAGTTTAGTTGAGGACAGGGAGGCAGATACGCAGTATTTT
TRBV18,TRBJ2-7,-,-,CASSPRQIYEQYF,TGTGCCAGCTCACCGAGACAGATCTACGAGCAGTACTTC
TRBV11-2,TRBJ2-1,-,TRBD2,CASSRSGRGDNEQFF,TGTGCCAGCAGCCGTAGCGGGAGGGGGGACAATGAGCAGTTCTTC
TRBV7-7,TRBJ2-5,-,TRBD2,CASSLSSQFAGGSETQYF,TGTGCTAGCAGCTTGTCTTCCCAATTCGCGGGAGGAAGCGAGACCCAGTACTTC
TRBV29-1,TRBJ1-1,-,-,CSVEMGARAEAFF,TGCAGCGTTGAAATGGGGGCGCGCGCTGAAGCTTTCTTT
TRBV28,TRBJ2-5,-,-,CASSFISGENQETQYF,TGTGCCAGCAGTTTCATAAGCGGAGAAAACCAAGAGACCCAGTACTTC
TRBV28,TRBJ2-1,-,TRBD2,CATTQGLAVYNEQFF,TGTGCCACCACCCAGGGACTAGCGGTCTACAATGAGCAGTTCTTC
TRBV29-1,TRBJ1-1,-,TRBD1,CSVELRQGAFF,TGCAGCGTTGAACTCCGACAGGGAGCTTTCTTT
TRBV29-1,TRBJ1-5,-,-,CSVGQSDQPQHF,TGCAGCGTTGGCCAGTCAGATCAGCCCCAGCATTTT
TRBV28,TRBJ2-3,few,-,CASSSGSDTQYF,TGTGCCAGCAGTTCAGGGTCAGATACGCAGTATTTT
TRBV30,TRBJ2-7,-,TRBD2,CAWSSAAGRAYEQYF,TGTGCCTGGAGTAGCGCGGCAGGGAGGGCCTACGAGCAGTACTTC
TRBV19,TRBJ2-1,-,TRBD2,CASSVALAGYNEQFF,TGTGCCAGTAGTGTTGCGCTAGCGGGGTACAATGAGCAGTTCTTC
TRBV2,TRBJ1-4,-,-,CASGGEKLFF,TGTGCCAGCGGGGGGGAAAAACTGTTTTTT
TRBV7-4,TRBJ1-1,few,-,CAPRPDHTEAFF,TGTGCCCCCAGACCCGATCACACTGAAGCTTTCTTT